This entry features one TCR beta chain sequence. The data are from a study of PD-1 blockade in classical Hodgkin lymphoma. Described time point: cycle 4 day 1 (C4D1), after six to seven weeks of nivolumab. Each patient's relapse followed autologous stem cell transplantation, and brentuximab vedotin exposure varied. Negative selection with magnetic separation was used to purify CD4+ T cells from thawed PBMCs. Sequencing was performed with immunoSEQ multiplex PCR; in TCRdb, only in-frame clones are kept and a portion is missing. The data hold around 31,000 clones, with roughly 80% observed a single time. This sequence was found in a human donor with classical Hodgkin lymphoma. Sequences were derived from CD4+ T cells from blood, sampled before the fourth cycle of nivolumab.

This chain's CDR3 is CASSWGWTDLPSSYEQYF. For the CDR3, the DNA is TGTGCCAGCAGCTGGGGGTGGACAGACCTCCCGAGCTCCTACGAGCAGTACTTC. J is TRBJ2-7 and V is TRBV5-6; a weak D match, TRBD1 (6 bases). There are 18 residues in the CDR3. From germline, CDR1 is SGHDT and CDR2 YYEEEE. V was trimmed by 3 bases and J by 0 bases, leaving 22 bases between them.